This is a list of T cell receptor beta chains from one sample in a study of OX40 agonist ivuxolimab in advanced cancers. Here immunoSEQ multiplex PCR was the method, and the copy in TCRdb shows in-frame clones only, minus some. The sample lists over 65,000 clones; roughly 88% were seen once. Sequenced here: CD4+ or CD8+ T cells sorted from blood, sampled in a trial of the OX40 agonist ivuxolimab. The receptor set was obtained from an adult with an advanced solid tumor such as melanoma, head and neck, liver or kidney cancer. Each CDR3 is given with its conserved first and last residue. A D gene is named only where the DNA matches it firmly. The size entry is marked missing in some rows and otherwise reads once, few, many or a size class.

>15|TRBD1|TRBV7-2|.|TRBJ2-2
TGTGCCAGCAGCGCAGGACAGGGAAACACCGGGGAGCTGTTTTTT
CASSAGQGNTGELFF
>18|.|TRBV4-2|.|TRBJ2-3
TGTGCCAGCAGCCAAGCTTGGGTCTCGCAGCGCCCCACAGATACGCAGTATTTT
CASSQAWVSQRPTDTQYF
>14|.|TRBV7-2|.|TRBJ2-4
TGTGCCAGCAGCTCGCAGGGGGGACGCGAGATTCAGTACTTC
CASSSQGGREIQYF
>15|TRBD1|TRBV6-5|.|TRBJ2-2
TGTGCCAGCAGCCAAAGGGACAGAAACACCGGGGAGCTGTTTTTT
CASSQRDRNTGELFF
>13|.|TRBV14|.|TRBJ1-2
TGTGCCAGCAGCCAAGGGACTCACTATGGCTACACCTTC
CASSQGTHYGYTF
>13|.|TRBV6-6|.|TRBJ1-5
TGTGCCAGCATGCGTTATAGCAATCAGCCCCAGCATTTT
CASMRYSNQPQHF
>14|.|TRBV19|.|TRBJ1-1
TGTGCCAGTGGGCCGGGGGGAAGGTGGACTGAAGCTTTCTTT
CASGPGGRWTEAFF
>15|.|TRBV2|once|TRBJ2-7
TGTGCCAGCAGTTCACTAGCAGCCATTACCTACGAGCAGTACTTC
CASSSLAAITYEQYF
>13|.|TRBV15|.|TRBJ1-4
TGTGCCACCAGCAGAGGATTGGGGGAAAAACTGTTTTTT
CATSRGLGEKLFF
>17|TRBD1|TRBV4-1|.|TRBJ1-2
TGCGCCAGCAGCCAAGAACCGGGACAGAACACTAACTATGGCTACACCTTC
CASSQEPGQNTNYGYTF
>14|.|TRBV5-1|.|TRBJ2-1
TGCGCCAGCACTTCCGTAGGGTCCTACAATGAGCAGTTCTTC
CASTSVGSYNEQFF
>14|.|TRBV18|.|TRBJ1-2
TGTGCCAGCTCACCTGTGACAGAAAACTATGGCTACACCTTC
CASSPVTENYGYTF
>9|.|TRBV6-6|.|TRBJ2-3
TGTGCCAGCAGTGGCGCGCAGTATTTT
CASSGAQYF
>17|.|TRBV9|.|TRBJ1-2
TGTGCCAGCAGCGTAGCCCCAAGAACAAGGGGAATCTATGGCTACACCTTC
CASSVAPRTRGIYGYTF
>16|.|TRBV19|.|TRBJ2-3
TGTGCCACTCCCGTTTGGGGGGCCGCTAGCACAGATACGCAGTATTTT
CATPVWGAASTDTQYF
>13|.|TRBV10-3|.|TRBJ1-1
TGTGCCATCAGTGATACAGTGAACACTGAAGCTTTCTTT
CAISDTVNTEAFF
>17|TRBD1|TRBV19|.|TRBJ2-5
TGTGCCAGTAGTACTGATTTCGGACAGGGATCGAGGGAGACCCAGTACTTC
CASSTDFGQGSRETQYF
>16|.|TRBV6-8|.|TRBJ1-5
TGTGCCAGCAGCTGGAGACAGGAAAAGAGCAATCAGCCCCAGCATTTT
CASSWRQEKSNQPQHF
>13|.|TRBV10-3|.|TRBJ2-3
TGTGCCATCAACGGACAAAAAGGAGATACGCAGTATTTT
CAINGQKGDTQYF
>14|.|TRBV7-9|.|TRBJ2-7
TGTGCCAGCAGCTTTTCTCAGGCCTCCTACGAGCAGTACTTC
CASSFSQASYEQYF
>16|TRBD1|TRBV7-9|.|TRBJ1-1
TGTGCCAGCAGCCCAGGGGTCGGGACAGTGAACACTGAAGCTTTCTTT
CASSPGVGTVNTEAFF
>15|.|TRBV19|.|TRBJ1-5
TGTGCCAGTAACCCCCGCAGTTATAGCAATCAGCCCCAGCATTTT
CASNPRSYSNQPQHF
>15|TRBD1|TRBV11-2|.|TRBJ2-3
TGTGCCAGCACCGTGTGGGACAGGGTCGCAGATACGCAGTATTTT
CASTVWDRVADTQYF